This entry features one T cell receptor beta chain sequence. Its antigen target is currently unknown. The input lacks base qualities; no much larger clone sits a single base away. The receptor library was made with the immunoSEQ multiplex PCR assay. Imported from immuneACCESS, the table was reduced by TCRdb to in-frame sequences with V and J called. These copies leave out some clones; in studies compared against another copy, an unresolved V gene accounts for under half, and the cause of the remainder is not known. Within this sample are roughly 80,000 clones, with 85% to 95% of them counted one time only. Roughly 2.5% of the sample belongs to the ten largest clones. Looking up the germline V gene yields CDR1 MNHNS and CDR2 SASEGT. The CDR3 covers 14 residues, taking in both the cysteine and the phenylalanine. Only CDR3 DNA remains: 42 bases, in frame from the first base. V is shortened by 5 bases, J by 8 bases, and the region joining them spans 18 bases.

The source of the sample is a study of T cell changes during pregnancy in multiple sclerosis (dated by TCRdb to the late 2010s). For the study in its entirety: The study looked at changes in the T cell repertoire across pregnancy in women with multiple sclerosis.

The rearrangement joined TRBV6-1 to TRBJ1-2; there is no confident call for the D gene. Material: peripheral blood, obtained in the second trimester of pregnancy. The sequence was collected from a female donor with multiple sclerosis, enrolled in a pregnancy study. The nucleotides read TGTGCCAGCAGTCGCCTTGAGGGAGGGTCCGGCTACACCTTC. The translation is CASSRLEGGSGYTF.